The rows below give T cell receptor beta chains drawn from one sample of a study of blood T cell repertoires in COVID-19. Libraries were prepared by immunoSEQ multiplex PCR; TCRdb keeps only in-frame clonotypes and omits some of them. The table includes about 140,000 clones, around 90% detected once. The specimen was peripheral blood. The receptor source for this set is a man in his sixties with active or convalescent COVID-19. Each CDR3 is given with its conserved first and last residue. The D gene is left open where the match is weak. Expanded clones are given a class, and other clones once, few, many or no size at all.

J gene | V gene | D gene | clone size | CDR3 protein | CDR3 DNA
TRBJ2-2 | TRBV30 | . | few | CAWTGDTGELFF | TGTGCCTGGACAGGGGACACCGGGGAGCTGTTTTTT
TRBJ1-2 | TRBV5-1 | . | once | CASSPDEGGYGYTF | TGCGCCAGCAGCCCAGACGAGGGTGGCTATGGCTACACCTTC
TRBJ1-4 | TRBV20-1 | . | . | CSASTGRGEKLFF | TGCAGTGCTAGTACCGGGCGGGGCGAAAAACTGTTTTTT
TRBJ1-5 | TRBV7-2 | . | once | CASSLVLRNDQPQHF | TGTGCCAGCAGCTTAGTGTTGCGGAATGATCAGCCCCAGCATTTT
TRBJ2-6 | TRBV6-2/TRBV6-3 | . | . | CASSYSSSPGTNVLTF | TGTGCCAGCAGTTACTCGAGTTCTCCGGGGACCAACGTCCTGACTTTC
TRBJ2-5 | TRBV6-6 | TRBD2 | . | CASKAGGETQYF | TGTGCCAGCAAGGCGGGAGGAGAGACCCAGTACTTC
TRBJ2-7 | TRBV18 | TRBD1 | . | CASSRTGGFYEQYF | TGTGCCAGCTCACGGACAGGAGGTTTTTACGAGCAGTACTTC
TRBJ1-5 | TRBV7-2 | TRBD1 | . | CASSLAGQGNFPQHF | TGTGCCAGCAGCTTAGCGGGACAGGGCAACTTCCCCCAGCATTTT
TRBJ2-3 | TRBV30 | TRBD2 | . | CAWRTSGSTDTQYF | TGTGCCTGGAGGACTAGCGGGAGCACAGATACGCAGTATTTT
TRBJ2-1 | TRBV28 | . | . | CASSLEGREQFF | TGTGCCAGCAGTTTAGAGGGTCGGGAGCAGTTCTTC
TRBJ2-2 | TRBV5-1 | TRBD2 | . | CASSSRGFAGGPRTGELFF | TGCGCCAGCAGCTCCAGGGGATTCGCGGGAGGGCCGCGAACCGGGGAGCTGTTTTTT
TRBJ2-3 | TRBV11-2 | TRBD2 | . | CASSHGLAPTADTQYF | TGTGCCAGCAGCCATGGACTAGCTCCGACTGCAGATACGCAGTATTTT
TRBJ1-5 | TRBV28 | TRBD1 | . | CASSRRGQNPSNQPQHF | TGTGCCAGCAGCCGGCGGGGACAGAATCCTAGCAATCAGCCCCAGCATTTT
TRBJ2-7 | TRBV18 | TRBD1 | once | CASSHYRGSSYEQYF | TGTGCCAGCTCTCACTACAGGGGGTCCTCCTACGAGCAGTACTTC
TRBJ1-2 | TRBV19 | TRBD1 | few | CASSIPPRGQGYTF | TGTGCCAGTAGTATTCCTCCCAGGGGGCAAGGCTACACCTTC
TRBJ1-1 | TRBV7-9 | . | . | CASSLVEVNTEAFF | TGTGCCAGCAGCTTAGTAGAGGTGAACACTGAAGCTTTCTTT
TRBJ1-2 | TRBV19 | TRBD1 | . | CASSGQGDGYTF | TGTGCCAGTAGTGGACAGGGGGATGGCTACACCTTC
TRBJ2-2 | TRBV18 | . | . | CASSPERTNTGELFF | TGTGCCAGCTCACCAGAGCGGACTAACACCGGGGAGCTGTTTTTT
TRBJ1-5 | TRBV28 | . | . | CASIPGAWSNQPQHF | TGTGCCAGCATACCAGGGGCGTGGAGCAATCAGCCCCAGCATTTT
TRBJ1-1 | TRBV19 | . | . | CASSIPGTRGEAFF | TGTGCCAGTAGTATCCCCGGGACAAGAGGTGAAGCTTTCTTT
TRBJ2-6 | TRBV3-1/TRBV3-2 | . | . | CASSRPLRTGANVLTF | TGTGCCAGCAGCCGCCCTCTGAGGACTGGGGCCAACGTCCTGACTTTC
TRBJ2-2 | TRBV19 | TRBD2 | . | CASSTAGTSVNTGELFF | TGTGCCAGTAGTACCGCCGGGACTAGCGTGAACACCGGGGAGCTGTTTTTT
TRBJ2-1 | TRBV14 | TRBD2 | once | CASSQDPETSGRTSYNEQFF | TGTGCCAGCAGCCAAGATCCCGAAACTAGCGGGAGGACCTCCTACAATGAGCAGTTCTTC
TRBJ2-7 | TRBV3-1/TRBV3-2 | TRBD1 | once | CASSPSRDRGDEQYF | TGTGCCAGCAGCCCATCCAGGGACAGGGGCGACGAGCAGTACTTC
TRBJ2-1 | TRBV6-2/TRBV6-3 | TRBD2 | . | CASSLGLAGYNEQFF | TGTGCCAGCAGTCTAGGACTAGCGGGGTACAATGAGCAGTTCTTC
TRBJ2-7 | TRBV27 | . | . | CASSFKQAFSYEQYF | TGTGCCAGCAGTTTTAAACAGGCCTTCTCCTACGAGCAGTACTTC
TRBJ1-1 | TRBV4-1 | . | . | CASSQGLARGKNTEAFF | TGCGCCAGCAGCCAAGGGCTCGCCAGGGGCAAGAACACTGAAGCTTTCTTT